This entry lists 14 T cell receptor beta chains sequenced from one sample in a study of blood T cell repertoires in COVID-19. Profiling relied on immunoSEQ multiplex PCR, and the TCRdb table lists in-frame clones only, not all of them. The table lists about 190,000 clones, over 75% of them singletons. Sequenced sample: peripheral blood. The receptors here all came from a woman aged 80 or over with active or convalescent COVID-19.

The chain is built from TRBV7-8 and TRBJ1-2; D possibly corresponds to TRBD1 (6 bases). Trimming stripped 5 bases from V and 1 base from J, with 14 bases between. Germline CDR1 SGHVS, CDR2 FQNEAQ. The CDR3 runs to 15 residues. The CDR3 protein is CASSKLRTVNYGYTF. In DNA, the CDR3 is TGTGCCAGCAGCAAACTGAGGACAGTTAACTATGGCTACACCTTC.

The rearrangement uses TRBV6-2 or TRBV6-3 and TRBJ2-3, with D perhaps matching TRBD1 (5 bases). The CDR3 has 16 residues. Trimming pared 5 bases from V and 0 bases from J, leaving 15 bases between. Looked up from germline, CDR1 is MNHEY and CDR2 is SVGEGT. CDR3 sequence: CASSAYRLSSTDTQYF. The CDR3, as DNA: TGTGCCAGCAGTGCCTACAGGTTATCTAGCACAGATACGCAGTATTTT.

The J gene is TRBJ2-5, the V gene TRBV7-9, with D possibly TRBD1 on 6 matching bases. V lost 4 bases, J lost 5 bases, and 14 bases lay in between. This CDR3 spans 14 amino acids. CDR1 is SEHNR, CDR2 FQNEAQ, per germline (reference sequence). CDR3 sequence reads: CASSSARDTETQYF. The CDR3 DNA reads as TGTGCCAGCAGCTCAGCCCGGGACACGGAGACCCAGTACTTC.

There are many counts of this clone. This chain uses TRBV11-3 with TRBJ2-2; TRBD1 matches 8 bases. V was pared by 5 bases and J by 4 bases, with 3 bases of the junction left unmatched. From germline, CDR1 is SGHNT and CDR2 YENEEA. This CDR3 comprises 14 residues. The CDR3 nucleotides are TGTGCCAGCAGCCCCGGACAGGGCACCGGGGAGCTGTTTTTT. Protein sequence: CASSPGQGTGELFF.

This clone was seen more than once but under ten times. V gene TRBV6-2 or TRBV6-3 combines with J gene TRBJ2-2, with D possibly TRBD2 on 6 matching bases. The V and J ends lost 5 bases and 6 bases respectively, with 16 bases between them. Germline values: CDR1 MNHEY, CDR2 SVGEGT. CDR3 size: 15 residues. This CDR3 reads CASSQRGGGAGELFF. DNA of the CDR3: TGTGCCAGCAGTCAAAGAGGCGGCGGGGCCGGGGAGCTGTTTTTT.

V usage is TRBV28 and J usage is TRBJ2-3; perhaps TRBD2 as D (6 bases). Germline-derived CDR1 and CDR2 are MDHEN and SYDVKM. The CDR3 extends over 14 amino acids. V gave up 3 bases and J gave up 9 bases, with 16 bases separating them. CDR3 sequence (DNA): TGTGCCAGCAGTTTTCGGGGGTACGGTGGCACGCAGTATTTT. Translation gives CASSFRGYGGTQYF.

This chain links TRBV6-5 with TRBJ1-2; 11 bases map to TRBD1. Germline assignment: CDR1 MNHEY and CDR2 SVGAGI. V lost 2 bases and J lost 6; bases outside the gene matches: 5. This CDR3 region has 15 residues. The CDR3 here is CASSYRTGGKDGYTF. CDR3 sequence (DNA): TGTGCCAGCAGTTACCGGACAGGGGGCAAGGATGGCTACACCTTC.

This rearrangement joins TRBV7-9 to TRBJ1-1, with D possibly matching TRBD1 (5 bases). CDR1 SEHNR and CDR2 FQNEAQ come from the germline V gene (reference sequence). This CDR3 comprises 14 residues. V was clipped by 2 bases and J by 5 bases, with 12 bases between them. Here the CDR3 reads CASSLYSGNTEAFF. Written as DNA, the CDR3 is TGTGCCAGCAGCTTATATTCAGGGAATACTGAAGCTTTCTTT. Based on the CDR3 plus reference TRBV7-9 and TRBJ1-1, the full variable domain is DTGVSQNPRHKITKRGQNVTFRCDPISEHNRLYWYRQTLGQGPEFLTYFQNEAQLEKSRLLSDRFSAERPKGSFSTLEIQRTEQGDSAMYLCASSLYSGNTEAFFGQGTRLTVV.

The chain combines TRBV10-3 with TRBJ2-7, with 12 bases identical to TRBD1. Germline V CDR1 and CDR2: ENHRY, SYGVKD. The CDR3 runs 13 residues. The junction had 6 bases not matched to a gene; V was cut back by 9 bases and J by 6 bases. In DNA form, the CDR3 reads TGTGCCATGGGGGGACAGGGGGCCATCGAGCAGTACTTC. Translating gives CAMGGQGAIEQYF.

The V and J genes are TRBV30 and TRBJ2-5; maybe TRBD2 (5 bases). The V end was cut by 3 bases, the J end by 4 bases, with 9 bases between. Germline CDR1 reads GTSNPN; CDR2 reads SVGIG (reference sequence). This CDR3 spans 12 amino acids. CDR3 sequence: CAWRLEGETQYF. In nucleotides, the CDR3 is TGTGCCTGGAGACTAGAGGGAGAGACCCAGTACTTC.

The chain recombines TRBV4-3 with TRBJ2-3; 7 bases fit TRBD1. This CDR3 has 18 residues. The junction had 10 bases not matched to a gene; V was cut back by 0 bases and J by 1 base. Germline V gene data show CDR1 as LGHNA and CDR2 as YSLEER. CDR3 in amino acids: CASSQDLVRGLGTDTQYF. CDR3 nucleotides: TGCGCCAGCAGCCAAGATCTCGTAAGGGGGCTCGGCACAGATACGCAGTATTTT.

This chain uses TRBV21-1 with TRBJ2-5; the D call of TRBD2 is as the table states it, not checked on the DNA. TRBV21-1 is designated a pseudogene. CDR3 length equals 18 residues. CDR3 residues: CASSKRLAGGSGQETQYF. The CDR3 DNA reads TGTGCCAGCAGCAAACGTCTAGCGGGGGGGAGCGGCCAAGAGACCCAGTACTTC.

This clone was recorded a few times. The V gene is TRBV6-1, the J gene TRBJ1-5; possible D gene TRBD1, 6 bases. V was pared by 2 bases and J by 4 bases, with 12 bases between. The CDR3 length is 15 residues. Looked up from germline, CDR1 is MNHNS and CDR2 is SASEGT. The CDR3 is CASSERWGTNQPQHF. The CDR3 DNA is TGTGCCAGCAGTGAAAGGTGGGGGACAAATCAGCCCCAGCATTTT.

This rearrangement joins TRBV9 to TRBJ1-6; D not resolved. V shed 0 bases and J shed 7 bases, with 11 bases lying between them. The CDR3 sequence is 15 residues long. Germline V lookup: CDR1 SGDLS, CDR2 YYNGEE. CDR3 sequence: CASSVDVRGNSPLHF. The CDR3 nucleotides are TGTGCCAGCAGCGTAGACGTCCGAGGAAATTCACCCCTCCACTTT.